What follows is one T cell receptor beta chain and its context. Random hexamers were used to reverse transcribe the RNA input (roughly 0.5 to 1 ug). Across 54 Vbeta and 13 Jbeta, immunoSEQ multiplex PCR amplified TCR beta CDR3. TCRdb recomputed calls from the immunoSEQ multiplex PCR reads with MiXCR, one row per CDR3 protein. The repertoire holds a few hundred thousand distinct CDR3 sequences, with 90% to 95% as singletons. CD8+ and CD4+ T cells circulating in blood were sequenced for TCR beta. The study used treatment-naive patients who had stable or active relapsing-remitting disease as multiple sclerosis controls. The TEMRA cells underwent FACS enrichment, while the CD8+ and CD4+ T cells underwent negative isolation. These data are taken from a study of CD8 T cells in Susac syndrome. J gave up 6 bases and V 6 bases, and 7 bases lay outside the gene matches. The germline V gene has CDR1 SGHNT and CDR2 YENEEA. The CDR3 extends over 14 amino acids.

This clonotype was sampled from a human donor with multiple sclerosis. This chain connects TRBV11-3 to TRBJ2-2; 7 nucleotides agree with TRBD1. The sequenced material came from CD4+ T cells from PBMCs. CDR3 DNA: TGTGCCAGCAGGACGACAGGGAGTCCCGGGGAGCTGTTTTTT. Its protein is CASRTTGSPGELFF.